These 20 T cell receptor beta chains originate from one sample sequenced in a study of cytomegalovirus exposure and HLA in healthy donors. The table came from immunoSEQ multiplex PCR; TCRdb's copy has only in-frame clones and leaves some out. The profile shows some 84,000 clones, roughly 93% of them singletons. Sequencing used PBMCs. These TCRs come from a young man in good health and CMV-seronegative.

CDR3 in DNA: TGCAGCGTTTTCGACCCGTTCCTGGCAGGGGGGAACTATGGCTACACCTTC. Residues: CSVFDPFLAGGNYGYTF. The chain employs TRBV29-1 and TRBJ1-2, with 7 bases fitting TRBD1. The V gene end was trimmed by 5 bases and the J gene end by 2 bases; junction bases not matched to a gene: 17. The CDR3 consists of 17 residues. CDR1 and CDR2 (germline): SQVTM, ANQGSEA.

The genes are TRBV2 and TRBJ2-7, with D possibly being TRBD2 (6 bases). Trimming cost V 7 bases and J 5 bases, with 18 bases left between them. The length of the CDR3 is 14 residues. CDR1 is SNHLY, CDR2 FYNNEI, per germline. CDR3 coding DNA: TGTGCCAGCACTCTCGTGGTCGGGAGCAACGAGCAGTACTTC. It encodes CASTLVVGSNEQYF.

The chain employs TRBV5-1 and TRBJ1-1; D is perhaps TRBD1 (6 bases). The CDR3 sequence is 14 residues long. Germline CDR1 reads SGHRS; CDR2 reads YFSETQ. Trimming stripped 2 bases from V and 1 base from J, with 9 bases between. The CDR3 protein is CASSFGTTNTEAFF. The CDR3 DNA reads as TGCGCCAGCAGCTTCGGGACAACGAACACTGAAGCTTTCTTT. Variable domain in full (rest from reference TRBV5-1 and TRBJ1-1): KAGVTQTPRYLIKTRGQQVTLSCSPISGHRSVSWYQQTPGQGLQFLFEYFSETQRNKGNFPGRFSGRQFSNSRSEMNVSTLELGDSALYLCASSFGTTNTEAFFGQGTRLTVV.

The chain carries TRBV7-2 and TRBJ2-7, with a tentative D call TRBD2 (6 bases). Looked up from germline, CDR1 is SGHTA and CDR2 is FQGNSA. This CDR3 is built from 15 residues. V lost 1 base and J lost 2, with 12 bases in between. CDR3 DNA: TGTGCCAGCAGCTTAGACGGGAGAATAACCTACGAGCAGTACTTC. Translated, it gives CASSLDGRITYEQYF.

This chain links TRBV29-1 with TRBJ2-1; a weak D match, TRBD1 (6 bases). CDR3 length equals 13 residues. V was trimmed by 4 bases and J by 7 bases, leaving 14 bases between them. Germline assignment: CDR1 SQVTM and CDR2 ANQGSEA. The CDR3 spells CSVGAGALNEQFF. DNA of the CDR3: TGCAGCGTTGGGGCAGGGGCCCTAAATGAGCAGTTCTTC.

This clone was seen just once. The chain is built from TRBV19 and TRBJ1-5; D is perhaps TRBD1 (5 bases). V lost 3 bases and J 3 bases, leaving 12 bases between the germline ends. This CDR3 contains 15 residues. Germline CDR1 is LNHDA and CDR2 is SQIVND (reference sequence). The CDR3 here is CASSMVGEFNQPQHF. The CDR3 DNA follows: TGTGCCAGTAGTATGGTAGGGGAATTCAATCAGCCCCAGCATTTT.

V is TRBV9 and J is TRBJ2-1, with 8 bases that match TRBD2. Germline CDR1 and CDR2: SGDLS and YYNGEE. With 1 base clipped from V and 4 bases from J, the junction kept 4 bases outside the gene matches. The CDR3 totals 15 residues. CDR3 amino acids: CASSVSGSFYNEQFF. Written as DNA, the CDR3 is TGTGCCAGCAGCGTAAGCGGGAGCTTTTACAATGAGCAGTTCTTC.

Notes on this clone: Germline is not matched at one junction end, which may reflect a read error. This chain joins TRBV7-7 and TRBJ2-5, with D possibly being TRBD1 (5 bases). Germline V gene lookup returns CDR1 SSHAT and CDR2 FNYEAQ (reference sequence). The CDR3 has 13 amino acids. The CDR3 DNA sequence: TGTGCTAGCAGCTTCGGCAGGGAAGAGACCCAGTACTTC. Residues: CASSFGREETQYF. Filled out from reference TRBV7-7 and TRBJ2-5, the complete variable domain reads GAGVSQSPRYKVTKRGQDVTLRCDPISSHATLYWYQQALGQGPEFLTYFNYEAQPDKSGLPSDRFSAERPEGSISTLTIQRTEQRDSAMYRCASSFGREETQYFGPGTRLLVL.

This CDR3 is CASSLGGFTEAFF. The CDR3 DNA reads TGTGCCAGCAGTTTGGGGGGATTCACTGAAGCTTTCTTT. V usage is TRBV28 and J usage is TRBJ1-1; D may be TRBD1 (5 bases). V was cut by 3 bases and J by 4 bases, with 9 bases left in between. The CDR3 loop spans 13 amino acids. Per germline, CDR1 MDHEN and CDR2 SYDVKM. Drawing the rest from reference TRBV28 and TRBJ1-1, the complete variable domain is DVKVTQSSRYLVKRTGEKVFLECVQDMDHENMFWYRQDPGLGLRLIYFSYDVKMKEKGDIPEGYSVSREKKERFSLILESASTNQTSMYLCASSLGGFTEAFFGQGTRLTVV.

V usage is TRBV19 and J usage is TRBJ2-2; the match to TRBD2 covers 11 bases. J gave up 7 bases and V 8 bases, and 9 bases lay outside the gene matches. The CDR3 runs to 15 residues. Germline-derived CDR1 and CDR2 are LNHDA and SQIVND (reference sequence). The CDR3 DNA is TGTGCCAGTCGGGAACCGGGACTAGCGGACGGGGAGCTGTTTTTT. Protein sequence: CASREPGLADGELFF.

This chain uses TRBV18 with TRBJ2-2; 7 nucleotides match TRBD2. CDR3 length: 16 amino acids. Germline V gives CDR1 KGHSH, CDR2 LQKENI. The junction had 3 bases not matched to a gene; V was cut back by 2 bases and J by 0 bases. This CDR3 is CASSPSAGANTGELFF. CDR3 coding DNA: TGTGCCAGCTCACCAAGCGCGGGAGCGAACACCGGGGAGCTGTTTTTT.

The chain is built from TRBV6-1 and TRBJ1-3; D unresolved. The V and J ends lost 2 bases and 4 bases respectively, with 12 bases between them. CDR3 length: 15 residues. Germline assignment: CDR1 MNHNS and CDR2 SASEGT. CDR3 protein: CASSEQQTGGNTIYF. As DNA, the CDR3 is TGTGCCAGCAGTGAACAACAGACGGGAGGAAACACCATATATTTT.

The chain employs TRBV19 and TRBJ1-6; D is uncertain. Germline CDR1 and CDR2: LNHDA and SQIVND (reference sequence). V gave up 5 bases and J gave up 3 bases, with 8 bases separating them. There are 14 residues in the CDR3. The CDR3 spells CASSLADYNSPLHF. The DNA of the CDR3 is TGTGCCAGTAGTTTGGCGGACTATAATTCACCCCTCCACTTT.

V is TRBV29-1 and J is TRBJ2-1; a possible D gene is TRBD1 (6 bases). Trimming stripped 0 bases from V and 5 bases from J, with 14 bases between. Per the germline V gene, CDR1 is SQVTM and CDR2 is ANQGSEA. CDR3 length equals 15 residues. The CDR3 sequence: CSVEDPQGRDNEQFF. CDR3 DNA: TGCAGCGTTGAAGATCCACAGGGAAGGGACAATGAGCAGTTCTTC.

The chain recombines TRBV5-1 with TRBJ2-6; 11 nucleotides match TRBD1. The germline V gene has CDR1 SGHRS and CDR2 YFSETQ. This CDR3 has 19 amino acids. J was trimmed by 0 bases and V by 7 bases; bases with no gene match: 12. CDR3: CASFVDPDRGLSGANVLTF. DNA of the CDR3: TGCGCCAGCTTTGTCGACCCGGACAGGGGGCTCTCTGGGGCCAACGTCCTGACTTTC.

The DNA of the CDR3 is TGTGCCAGCAGCCAAGGATGGGAGGTGATGTTGACTGAAGCTTTCTTT. This codes for CASSQGWEVMLTEAFF. The chain links TRBV14 to TRBJ1-1; D gene uncertain. Trimming shortened V by 1 base and J by 5 bases, and 17 bases separated the two germline ends. Germline V gene data show CDR1 as SGHDN and CDR2 as FVKESK. The CDR3 totals 16 residues.

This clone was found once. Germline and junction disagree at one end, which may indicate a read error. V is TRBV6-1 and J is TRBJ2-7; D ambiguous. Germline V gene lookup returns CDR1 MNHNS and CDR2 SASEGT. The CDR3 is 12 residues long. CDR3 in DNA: TGCGCAACCTCCAAGGAGTCCTACGAGCAGTACTTC. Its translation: CATSKESYEQYF.

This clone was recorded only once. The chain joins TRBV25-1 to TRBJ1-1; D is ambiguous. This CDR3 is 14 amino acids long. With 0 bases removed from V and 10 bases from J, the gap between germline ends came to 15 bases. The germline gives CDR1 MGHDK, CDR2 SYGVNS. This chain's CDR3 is CASSEYWVREAAFF. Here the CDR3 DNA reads TGTGCCAGCAGTGAATATTGGGTGAGGGAGGCAGCTTTCTTT.

The CDR3: CASSDTGTGLEKLFF. CDR3 nucleotide sequence: TGTGCCAGCAGTGATACCGGGACAGGGCTAGAAAAACTGTTTTTT. This chain joins TRBV6-1 and TRBJ1-4; 9 positions agree with TRBD1. Germline CDR1 reads MNHNS; CDR2 reads SASEGT. V lost 3 bases to trimming and J lost 8 bases; unmatched junction nucleotides: 7. The CDR3 has 15 amino acids.

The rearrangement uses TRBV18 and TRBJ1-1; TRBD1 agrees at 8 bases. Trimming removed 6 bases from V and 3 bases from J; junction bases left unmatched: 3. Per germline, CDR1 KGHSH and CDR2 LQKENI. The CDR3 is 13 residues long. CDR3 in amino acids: CASSGQGHTEAFF. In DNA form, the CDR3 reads TGTGCCAGCTCCGGACAGGGTCACACTGAAGCTTTCTTT.